The source of this TCR beta chain is a study of shared clonotypes between healthy human individuals. There are 11 residues in the CDR3. Germline V lookup: CDR1 MNHEY, CDR2 SVGAGI. V was trimmed by 6 bases and J by 10 bases, leaving 10 bases between them. Donors comprised healthy HIV-negative adults lacking recent acute infections or vaccinations. General study points: Among the subsets, naive ones generally showed larger estimated richness than memory ones.

TCRdb's table, derived via immunoSEQ multiplex PCR, lists solely in-frame clones and lacks some. The data show more than 2,000,000 clones, approximately 90% seen once. In the case of this clone: What it recognizes is unknown.

V and J are TRBV6-5 and TRBJ2-1; D uncertain. Sequenced: naive CD4+ T cells sorted from blood. Subset noted: CD45RA+ positively selected. The source of this sequence is a man in his late teens or twenties in good health. In nucleotides, the CDR3 is TGTGCCAGCAGCCGGGTTGGAGAGCAGTTCTTC. It translates to CASSRVGEQFF.